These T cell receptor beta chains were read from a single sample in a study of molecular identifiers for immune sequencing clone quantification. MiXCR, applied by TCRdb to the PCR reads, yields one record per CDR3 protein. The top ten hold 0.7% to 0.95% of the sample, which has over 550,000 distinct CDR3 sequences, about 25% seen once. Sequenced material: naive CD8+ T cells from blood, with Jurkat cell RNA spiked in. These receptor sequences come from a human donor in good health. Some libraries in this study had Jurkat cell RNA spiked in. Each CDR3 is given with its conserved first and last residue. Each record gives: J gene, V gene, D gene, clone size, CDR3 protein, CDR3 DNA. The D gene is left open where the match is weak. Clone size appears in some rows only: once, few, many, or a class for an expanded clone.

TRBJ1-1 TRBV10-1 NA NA CASISEAFF TGCGCCAGCATTAGTGAAGCTTTCTTT
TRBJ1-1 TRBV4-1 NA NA CASSQLSGGFREDTEAFF TGCGCCAGCAGCCAACTTTCGGGGGGGTTTCGGGAGGACACTGAAGCTTTCTTT
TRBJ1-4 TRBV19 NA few CASSWAGEKLFF TGTGCCAGTAGTTGGGCGGGGGAAAAACTGTTTTTT
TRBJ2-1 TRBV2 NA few CASSEGFPYNEQFF TGTGCCAGCAGTGAAGGGTTCCCCTACAATGAGCAGTTCTTC
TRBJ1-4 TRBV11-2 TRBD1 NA CASSLGTGREKLLF TGTGCCAGCAGCCTTGGGACAGGAAGGGAAAAACTGCTTTTT
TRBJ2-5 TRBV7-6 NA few CASSGGTEAGTQYF TGTGCCAGCAGCGGAGGGACCGAAGCAGGGACCCAGTACTTC
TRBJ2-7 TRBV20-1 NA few CSARDRGSPRSYEQYF TGCAGTGCTAGAGATAGGGGGTCCCCCAGGTCGTACGAGCAGTACTTC
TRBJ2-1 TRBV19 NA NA CASKVQNEQFF TGTGCCAGTAAAGTCCAGAACGAGCAGTTCTTC
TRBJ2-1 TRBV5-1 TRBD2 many CASSFSGGSEQFF TGCGCCAGCAGCTTTAGCGGGGGCTCTGAGCAGTTCTTC
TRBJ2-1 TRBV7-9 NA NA CACSLDYNEQFF TGTGCCTGCAGCCTGGACTACAATGAGCAGTTCTTC
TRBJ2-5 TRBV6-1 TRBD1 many CASSSPGTGSQETQYF TGTGCCAGCAGTAGTCCCGGGACAGGTTCCCAAGAGACCCAGTACTTC
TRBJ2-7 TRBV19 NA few CASSNLGQPYEQYF TGTGCCAGTAGTAACCTCGGACAGCCCTACGAGCAGTACTTC
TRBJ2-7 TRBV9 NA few CASSVGTRTYEQYF TGTGCCAGCAGCGTAGGGACCAGGACCTACGAGCAGTACTTC
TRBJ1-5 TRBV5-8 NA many CASLPQNSNQPQHF TGTGCCAGCCTTCCACAGAACAGCAATCAGCCCCAGCATTTT
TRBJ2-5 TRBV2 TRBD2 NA CASSQGEGKAGDAPQETQYF TGTGCCAGCAGCCAAGGGGAGGGGAAAGCGGGAGACGCCCCCCAAGAGACCCAGTACTTC
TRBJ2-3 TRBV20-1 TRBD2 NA CSARRGSGSIDSTDTQYF TGCAGTGCTAGGAGGGGTAGCGGGAGTATAGATAGCACAGATACGCAGTATTTT
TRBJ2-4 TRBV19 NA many CASSLQGLFKNIQYF TGTGCCAGTAGCCTTCAGGGACTCTTCAAAAACATTCAGTACTTC
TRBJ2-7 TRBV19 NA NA CASSSNPGNVWGQYF TGTGCCAGTAGTTCAAATCCCGGGAACGTGTGGGGGCAGTACTTC
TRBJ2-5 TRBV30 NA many CAWSIQTQETQYF TGTGCCTGGAGTATACAAACACAAGAGACCCAGTACTTC
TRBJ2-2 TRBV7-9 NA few CASSSALAGELFF TGTGCCAGCAGCTCGGCACTCGCCGGGGAGCTGTTTTTT
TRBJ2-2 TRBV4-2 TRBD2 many CASTGLAGNTGELFF TGTGCCAGCACCGGACTAGCGGGGAACACCGGGGAGCTGTTTTTT
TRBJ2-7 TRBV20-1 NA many CSARDLGPEQYF TGCAGTGCTAGGGACCTTGGTCCCGAGCAGTACTTC
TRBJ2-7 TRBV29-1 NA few CSVEGSGMHEQYF TGCAGCGTTGAAGGGTCGGGGATGCACGAGCAGTACTTC
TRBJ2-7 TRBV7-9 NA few CASSSIGPEQYF TGTGCCAGCAGCTCGATAGGCCCCGAGCAGTACTTC
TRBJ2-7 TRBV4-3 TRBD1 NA CASSQDLTGEGYEQNF TGCGCCAGCAGCCAAGATCTTACAGGGGAAGGGTACGAGCAGAACTTC
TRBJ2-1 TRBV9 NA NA CASSVYGGEYNEQFF TGTGCCAGCAGCGTATATGGGGGCGAGTACAATGAGCAGTTCTTC
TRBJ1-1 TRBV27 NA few CASSIQGPYTEAFF TGTGCCAGCAGTATACAGGGCCCATACACTGAAGCTTTCTTT
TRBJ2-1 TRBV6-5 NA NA CAGSPTRGEQFF TGTGCCGGCAGTCCCACCCGAGGTGAGCAGTTCTTC
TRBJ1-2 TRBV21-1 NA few CASSREIFNYGYTF TGTGCCAGCAGCAGAGAGATTTTTAACTATGGCTACACCTTC
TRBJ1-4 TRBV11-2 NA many CASSLDAGEKLFF TGTGCCAGCAGCTTAGATGCCGGTGAAAAACTGTTTTTT
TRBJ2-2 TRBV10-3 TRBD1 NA CATSEGTGDPGELFF TGTGCCACCAGTGAGGGGACAGGGGACCCCGGGGAGCTGTTTTTT
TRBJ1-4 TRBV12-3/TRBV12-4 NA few CASSLEDTEKLFF TGTGCCAGCAGTTTAGAGGACACAGAAAAACTGTTTTTT
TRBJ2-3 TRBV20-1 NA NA CSARETSTGLADTQYF TGCAGTGCTAGGGAGACCTCTACAGGGTTGGCAGATACGCAGTATTTT
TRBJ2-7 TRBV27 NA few CASSSGPNNEQYF TGTGCCAGCAGTTCGGGCCCGAACAACGAGCAGTACTTC
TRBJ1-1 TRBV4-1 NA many CASSRLVDTEAFF TGCGCCAGCAGCCGATTGGTAGACACTGAAGCTTTCTTT
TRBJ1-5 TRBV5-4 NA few CASSLWGRGDQPQHF TGTGCCAGCAGCCTTTGGGGGAGAGGGGATCAGCCCCAGCATTTT
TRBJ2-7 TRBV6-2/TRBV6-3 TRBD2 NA CASSYLRSAGVYEQYF TGTGCCAGCAGTTATCTTCGTTCAGCGGGAGTCTACGAGCAGTACTTC
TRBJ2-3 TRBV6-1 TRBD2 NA CASSESLLAGGYTDTQYF TGTGCCAGCAGTGAATCTCTATTAGCGGGGGGATACACAGATACGCAGTATTTT
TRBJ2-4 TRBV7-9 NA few CASRGDIQYF TGTGCCAGCAGAGGGGACATTCAGTACTTC
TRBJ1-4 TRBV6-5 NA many CASSLTGGLGEKLFF TGTGCCAGCAGCCTAACCGGCGGTCTTGGTGAAAAACTGTTTTTT
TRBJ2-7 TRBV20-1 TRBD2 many CSARIPRGLADYEQYF TGCAGTGCTAGAATTCCCCGCGGACTAGCGGACTACGAGCAGTACTTC
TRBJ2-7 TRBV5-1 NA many CASSYTGGEQYF TGCGCCAGCAGCTACACAGGCGGCGAGCAGTACTTC
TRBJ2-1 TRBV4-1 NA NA CASSHVGTPYNEQFF TGCGCCAGCAGCCACGTCGGGACACCCTACAATGAGCAGTTCTTC
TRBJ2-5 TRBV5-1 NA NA CASGPAEGGETQYF TGCGCCAGCGGCCCCGCGGAGGGTGGGGAGACCCAGTACTTC
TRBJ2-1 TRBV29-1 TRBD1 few CSVVGTGEYNEQFF TGCAGCGTTGTGGGGACAGGGGAGTACAATGAGCAGTTCTTC
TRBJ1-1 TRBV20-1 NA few CSARWENTEAFF TGCAGTGCGAGGTGGGAGAACACTGAAGCTTTCTTT
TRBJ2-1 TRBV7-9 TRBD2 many CASSGLAGSNEQFF TGTGCCAGCTCAGGACTAGCGGGGAGCAATGAGCAGTTCTTC
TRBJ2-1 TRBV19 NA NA CASSMASVGDEQFF TGTGCCAGTAGTATGGCCAGCGTCGGAGATGAGCAGTTCTTC